This T cell receptor (beta chain) was captured by sequencing in a study of technical replicates of blood from four donors. Sequencing used immunoSEQ multiplex PCR; TCRdb keeps in-frame clones, though not all of them. The sample holds around 60,000 clones, around 93% seen once. V lost 3 bases and J lost 2, with 2 bases in between. Germline CDR1 reads SGHNT; CDR2 reads YENEEA. There are 13 residues in the CDR3. The sequence came from a human donor in good health. Some clones in this sample may be carry-over from other donors' samples. The sample was PBMCs. The chain couples TRBV11-3 to TRBJ2-6; no clear D. In DNA, the CDR3 is TGTGCCAGCAGCTTTACTGGGGCCAACGTCCTGACTTTC. It codes for CASSFTGANVLTF.